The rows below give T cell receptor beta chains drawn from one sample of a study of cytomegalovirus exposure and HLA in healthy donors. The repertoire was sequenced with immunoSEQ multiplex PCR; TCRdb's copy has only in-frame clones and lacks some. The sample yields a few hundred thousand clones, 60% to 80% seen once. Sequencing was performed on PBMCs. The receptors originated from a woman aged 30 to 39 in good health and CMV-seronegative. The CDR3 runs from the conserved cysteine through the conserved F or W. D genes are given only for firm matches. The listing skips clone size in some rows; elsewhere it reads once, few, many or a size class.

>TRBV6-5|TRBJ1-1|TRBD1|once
CASSRQGGSEAFF
TGTGCCAGCAGTCGACAGGGTGGGTCTGAAGCTTTCTTT
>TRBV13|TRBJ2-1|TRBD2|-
CASSSRTSGTYNEQFF
TGTGCCAGCAGCTCCCGGACTAGCGGGACCTACAATGAGCAGTTCTTC
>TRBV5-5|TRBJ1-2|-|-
CASSPPLLVGGGGYTF
TGTGCCAGCAGCCCGCCTCTCCTGGTTGGCGGCGGGGGCTACACCTTC
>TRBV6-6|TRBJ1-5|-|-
CASSGGRGMSQPQHF
TGTGCCAGCAGCGGTGGAAGAGGGATGAGTCAGCCCCAGCATTTT
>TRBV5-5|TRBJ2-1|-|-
CASSSAIAETYNEQFF
TGTGCCAGCAGCTCGGCTATAGCGGAAACCTACAATGAGCAGTTCTTC
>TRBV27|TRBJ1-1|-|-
CASSLIGTEVTEAFF
TGTGCCAGCAGTCTAATCGGGACTGAAGTCACTGAAGCTTTCTTT
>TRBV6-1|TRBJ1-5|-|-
CASSNTGNSNQPQHF
TGTGCCAGCAGTAATACAGGGAATAGCAATCAGCCCCAGCATTTT
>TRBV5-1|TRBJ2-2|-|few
CASSLAGGPGVTGELFF
TGCGCCAGCAGCTTGGCCGGGGGGCCAGGGGTTACCGGGGAGCTGTTTTTT
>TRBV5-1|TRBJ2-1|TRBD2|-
CASSSLLAGVYNEQFF
TGCGCCAGCAGCTCGCTCCTAGCGGGGGTGTACAATGAGCAGTTCTTC
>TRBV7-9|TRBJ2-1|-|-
CASSLALTSNEQFF
TGTGCCAGCAGCTTAGCGTTAACCAGCAATGAGCAGTTCTTC
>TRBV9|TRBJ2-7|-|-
CASSVGRNGEQYF
TGTGCCAGCAGCGTAGGTCGGAACGGGGAGCAGTACTTC
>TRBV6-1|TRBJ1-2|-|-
CASSNQRQVNYGYTF
TGTGCCAGCAGTAACCAACGACAGGTTAACTATGGCTACACCTTC
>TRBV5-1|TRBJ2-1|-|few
CASSLIPSGEQFF
TGCGCCAGCAGCTTGATACCATCGGGTGAGCAGTTCTTC
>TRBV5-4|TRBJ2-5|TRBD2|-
CASSPRASGGEETQYF
TGTGCCAGCAGCCCGCGGGCTAGCGGGGGGGAAGAGACCCAGTACTTC
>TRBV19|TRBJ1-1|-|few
CASIPPGGWETEAFF
TGTGCCAGTATCCCCCCGGGGGGGTGGGAAACTGAAGCTTTCTTT
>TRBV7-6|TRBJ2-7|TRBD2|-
CASSLRSGRIYEQYF
TGTGCCAGCAGCTTAAGAAGCGGGAGGATATACGAGCAGTACTTC
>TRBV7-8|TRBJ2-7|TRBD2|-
CASSLAGGGTYEQYF
TGTGCCAGCAGCTTAGCGGGCGGGGGAACCTACGAGCAGTACTTC
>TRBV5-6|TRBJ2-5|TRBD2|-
CASSLLGLAGGKEETQYF
TGTGCCAGCAGCCTCCTAGGGCTAGCGGGGGGTAAGGAAGAGACCCAGTACTTC
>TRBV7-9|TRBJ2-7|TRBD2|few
CASSSSQAGGYEQYF
TGTGCCAGCAGCTCCTCCCAAGCGGGGGGGTACGAGCAGTACTTC
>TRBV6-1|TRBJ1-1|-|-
CASSYRTEAFF
TGTGCCAGCAGTTACAGGACTGAAGCTTTCTTT
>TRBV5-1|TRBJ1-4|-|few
CASSLSGGTEKLFF
TGCGCCAGCAGCTTGTCGGGGGGTACTGAAAAACTGTTTTTT
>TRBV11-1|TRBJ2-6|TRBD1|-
CASTPGGSGANVLTF
TGTGCCAGCACCCCAGGGGGCTCTGGGGCCAACGTCCTGACTTTC
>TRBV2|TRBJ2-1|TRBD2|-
CASSAERESRQFF
TGTGCCAGCAGTGCCGAGCGGGAGTCCCGGCAGTTCTTC
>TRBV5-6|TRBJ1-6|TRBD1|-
CASSLGQESSYNSPLHF
TGTGCCAGCAGCCTCGGACAGGAGAGCTCCTATAATTCACCCCTCCACTTT
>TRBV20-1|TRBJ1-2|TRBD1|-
CSASGQGGYTF
TGCAGTGCTAGTGGACAGGGTGGCTACACCTTC
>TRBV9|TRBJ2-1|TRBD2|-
CASSSSGSPRGSSYNEQFF
TGTGCCAGCAGCTCTAGCGGGAGTCCTAGAGGAAGCTCCTACAATGAGCAGTTCTTC
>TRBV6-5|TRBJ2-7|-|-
CASSYNSRLEQYF
TGTGCCAGCAGTTACAACAGCAGGCTCGAGCAGTACTTC
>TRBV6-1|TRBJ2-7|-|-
CASSRGTGDYEQYF
TGTGCCAGCAGCCGTGGGACGGGGGACTACGAGCAGTACTTC
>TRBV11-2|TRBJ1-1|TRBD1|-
CASSPGQGGGGTEAFF
TGTGCCAGCAGCCCAGGACAGGGTGGAGGAGGCACTGAAGCTTTCTTT
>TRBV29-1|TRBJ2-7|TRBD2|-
CSVEAPSRLAGASYEQYF
TGCAGCGTTGAAGCCCCTTCCAGACTAGCGGGCGCCTCCTACGAGCAGTACTTC
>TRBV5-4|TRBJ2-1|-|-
CASSLGLNNQEQFF
TGTGCCAGCAGCCTGGGACTCAACAATCAAGAGCAGTTCTTC
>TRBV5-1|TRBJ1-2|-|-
CASSLGVSSGLYGYTF
TGCGCCAGCAGCTTGGGGGTGTCAAGTGGGCTCTATGGCTACACCTTC
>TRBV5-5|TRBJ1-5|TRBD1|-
CASSRETGDQPQHF
TGTGCCAGCAGCAGAGAGACAGGGGACCAGCCCCAGCATTTT
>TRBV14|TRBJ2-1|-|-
CASSQVDYHWGQFF
TGTGCCAGCAGCCAAGTAGACTACCACTGGGGGCAGTTCTTC
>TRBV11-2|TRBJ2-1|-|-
CASSLGTDVQFF
TGTGCCAGCAGCTTAGGGACAGACGTACAGTTCTTC
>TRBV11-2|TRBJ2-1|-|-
CASSLLPGTLPYNEQFF
TGTGCCAGCAGCCTCCTTCCCGGGACTCTTCCCTACAATGAGCAGTTCTTC